The next 9 T cell receptor beta chains were all read from a single sample in a study of blood T cells in healthy people across ages (dated by TCRdb to 2013 to 2016). The library relied on 5' RACE. The run used an Illumina HiSeq 2500. A second about 7 to 11 cycle PCR used a sample-barcoded 5' primer and a J-beta primer mix. TCRdb reprocessing: public reads trimmed at Q25 with fastp, clones called with MiXCR, in-frame beta chains kept. Rows are combined by CDR3 protein, so each entry shows the most common genes and DNA. Recorded for this sample are hundreds of thousands of distinct CDR3 sequences; roughly 44% of them occurred a single time. Roughly 18% of the sample goes to the ten largest clones. Sequencing was carried out using blood. These receptors all stem from a man aged 55 to 70 in good health.

The table lists this clonotype with many counts. The CDR3 spells CASSTGGGQGLSYEQYF. The CDR3 region has the DNA TGTGCCAGCAGTACCGGTGGGGGACAGGGCCTCTCCTACGAGCAGTACTTC. V gene TRBV27 combines with J gene TRBJ2-7, with 9 bases lining up with TRBD1. The CDR3 contains 17 residues. Per the germline V gene, CDR1 is MNHEY and CDR2 is SMNVEV (reference sequence). The V segment lost 5 bases and the J segment 0 bases; nucleotides outside the gene matches: 11.

The rearrangement uses TRBV7-2 and TRBJ2-7, with 8 bases matching TRBD2. This CDR3 spans 16 amino acids. The junction had 13 bases not matched to a gene; V was cut back by 5 bases and J by 4 bases. CDR1 and CDR2 (germline): SGHTA, FQGNSA. CDR3 coding DNA: TGTGCCAGCAGCCCTAGCTCGGGACTAGAGGGGTACGAGCAGTACTTC. This gives the protein CASSPSSGLEGYEQYF.

This clonotype appeared a few times. V gene TRBV30 combines with J gene TRBJ2-2; 7 nucleotides match TRBD2. From germline, CDR1 is GTSNPN and CDR2 SVGIG (reference sequence). V lost 3 bases, J lost 0 bases, and 4 bases stayed unmatched. CDR3 length: 15 residues. This CDR3 is CAWRVGGTNTGELFF. The CDR3 DNA is TGTGCCTGGAGGGTCGGGGGGACGAACACCGGGGAGCTGTTTTTT.

The gene calls are TRBV6-6 and TRBJ2-5; the match to TRBD2 covers 8 bases. J lost 1 base, V lost 1 base, and 5 bases had no gene match. The CDR3 consists of 16 residues. Looked up from germline, CDR1 is MNHNY and CDR2 is SVGAGI (reference sequence). The CDR3 DNA sequence: TGTGCCAGCAGTTACTTTTTCGGGGGGGCCCAAGAGACCCAGTACTTC. Translated: CASSYFFGGAQETQYF.

This chain links TRBV7-8 with TRBJ2-1; unclear D gene. Germline V lookup: CDR1 SGHVS, CDR2 FQNEAQ. The V and J ends lost 2 bases and 6 bases respectively, with 11 bases between them. This CDR3 comprises 14 residues. The CDR3: CASSLQPMANEQFF. CDR3 bases: TGTGCCAGCAGCTTACAACCTATGGCCAATGAGCAGTTCTTC.

This sequence joins TRBV7-8 and TRBJ2-2, with TRBD1 identical over 7 bases. The J segment lost 6 bases and the V segment lost 5 bases, leaving 18 bases of the junction unmatched. Germline-derived CDR1 and CDR2 are SGHVS and FQNEAQ. The CDR3 has 18 residues. The CDR3 nucleotides read TGTGCCAGCAGCCGATGGGGCCGGGACAGACAACCCCCCGGGGAGCTGTTTTTT. It translates to CASSRWGRDRQPPGELFF.

This chain uses TRBV28 with TRBJ1-5, with a possible D match to TRBD1 (6 bases). This CDR3 is built from 15 residues. Germline V CDR1 and CDR2: MDHEN, SYDVKM. V was pared by 6 bases and J by 0 bases, with 12 bases between. The CDR3 sequence: CASSRDISSNQPQHF. The CDR3 DNA reads as TGTGCCAGCAGCCGGGACATCTCTAGCAATCAGCCCCAGCATTTT.

CDR3 amino acids: CSAERLAGRPDTQYF. CDR3 in DNA: TGCAGTGCTGAGAGACTAGCGGGGCGGCCGGATACGCAGTATTTT. This sequence joins TRBV20-1 and TRBJ2-3; TRBD2 agrees at 11 bases. The CDR3 spans 15 residues. The trim removed 5 bases at V and 6 bases at J, leaving 10 bases unmatched. Per the germline V gene, CDR1 is DFQATT and CDR2 is SNEGSKA (reference sequence).

The chain has TRBV20-1 and TRBJ1-5; D remains ambiguous. The V gene's germline CDR1 is DFQATT and CDR2 SNEGSKA (reference sequence). This CDR3 has 15 amino acids. Trimming stripped 3 bases from V and 0 bases from J, with 12 bases between. CDR3 protein: CSASEGPNSNQPQHF. CDR3 in DNA: TGCAGTGCTAGTGAGGGTCCAAATAGCAATCAGCCCCAGCATTTT.